The next 15 T cell receptor beta chains were all read from a single sample in a study of post-analysis software for immune sequencing data. Study-wide results and limits: The study found TRBV5-6, TRBV5-1 and TRBV20-1 among five or six TRBV segments more frequent in patients than controls.

Antigens for these TCRs are unknown. Sequencing libraries made from TCR beta cDNA carried unique molecular identifiers. TCRdb re-analysed the PCR reads in MiXCR, keeping a single row per CDR3 protein. The sample contains 180,000 or so distinct CDR3 sequences, 29% of which appear only once. Sequenced: blood. The receptors were gathered from a girl younger than 18 with multiple sclerosis.

The chain joins TRBV20-1 to TRBJ1-5; tentatively, D is TRBD1 (5 bases). CDR1 and CDR2 (germline): DFQATT, SNEGSKA (reference sequence). There are 13 residues in the CDR3. V was pared by 6 bases and J by 3 bases, with 12 bases between. The CDR3: CSAIGHFNQPQHF. The CDR3 DNA is TGCAGTGCGATCGGACACTTCAATCAGCCCCAGCATTTT.

This clonotype has at least ten counts. V usage is TRBV29-1 and J usage is TRBJ2-7, with no clear D. The germline CDR1 and CDR2 sequences are SQVTM and ANQGSEA. Between the trimmed V and J ends, which lost 1 base and 5 bases, there was a span of 12 bases. This CDR3 spans 13 amino acids. CDR3 amino acids: CSVEVPPGDEQYF. The CDR3 nucleotides are TGCAGCGTTGAAGTCCCACCCGGTGACGAGCAGTACTTC.

This chain uses TRBV28 with TRBJ2-7, with 11 bases fitting TRBD2. V shed 2 bases, J shed 7 bases, and the junction held 10 bases outside the gene matches. This CDR3 is 16 amino acids long. Germline lookup yields CDR1 MDHEN and CDR2 SYDVKM. The CDR3 here is CASSLIGTSGHNEQYF. As DNA, the CDR3 is TGTGCCAGCAGTTTAATCGGGACTAGCGGACACAATGAGCAGTACTTC.

This clonotype came up many times. The chain recombines TRBV5-1 with TRBJ2-5; D might be TRBD2 (6 bases). The CDR3 has 15 residues. V was trimmed by 4 bases and J by 4 bases, leaving 17 bases between them. Germline lookup yields CDR1 SGHRS and CDR2 YFSETQ. This chain's CDR3 is CASSALARRGETQYF. Written as DNA, the CDR3 is TGCGCCAGCAGCGCTCTAGCGCGGCGGGGAGAGACCCAGTACTTC.

This clonotype was seen at least ten times. The chain's CDR3 is CSALRVLGDNEQFF. CDR3 DNA: TGCAGCGCATTACGGGTGCTCGGGGACAATGAGCAGTTCTTC. The chain carries TRBV29-1 and TRBJ2-1, with TRBD2 as a possible D gene (5 bases). Germline assignment: CDR1 SQVTM and CDR2 ANQGSEA. The germline V and J ends were trimmed by 7 bases and 5 bases, with 18 bases remaining between them. The CDR3 sequence is 14 residues long.

This clonotype was detected many times. For the CDR3, the DNA is TGCGCCAGCAGCCAACCAGGACAGGGACGCTACGAGCAGTACTTC. Residues: CASSQPGQGRYEQYF. The rearrangement links TRBV4-1 to TRBJ2-7; 8 nucleotides match TRBD1. The germline V gene encodes CDR1 MGHRA and CDR2 YSYEKL. J gave up 3 bases and V 2 bases, and 6 bases lay outside the gene matches. The CDR3 totals 15 residues.

The rearrangement joins TRBV12-3 or TRBV12-4 to TRBJ1-1, with D unresolved. The CDR3 sequence is 15 residues long. Trimming pared 6 bases from V and 0 bases from J, leaving 14 bases between. The DNA of the CDR3 is TGTGCCAGCAGCCTTGGGCGTAGGTTGAACACTGAAGCTTTCTTT. Protein: CASSLGRRLNTEAFF.

The gene calls are TRBV20-1 and TRBJ1-1; no reliable D call. Trimming took 6 bases from V and 6 from J, leaving 8 bases between them. This CDR3 comprises 10 residues. Per germline, CDR1 DFQATT and CDR2 SNEGSKA (reference sequence). The CDR3 protein is CSALTPEAFF. The DNA of the CDR3 is TGCAGTGCCTTGACCCCTGAAGCTTTCTTT.

The chain employs TRBV20-1 and TRBJ2-1, with D unclear. Germline V CDR1 and CDR2: DFQATT, SNEGSKA (reference sequence). The V end was cut by 1 base, the J end by 0 bases, with 10 bases between. CDR3 size: 15 residues. DNA for the CDR3: TGCAGTGCTAGAGCGGGCTATAGCTCCTACAATGAGCAGTTCTTC. It is translated as CSARAGYSSYNEQFF.

This chain joins TRBV3-1 and TRBJ2-7; 9 nucleotides match TRBD2. The germline gives CDR1 LGHDT, CDR2 YNNKEL (reference sequence). This CDR3 has 16 residues. J gave up 1 base and V 2 bases, and 6 bases lay outside the gene matches. The CDR3 protein is CASSQLSGGKSYEQYF. CDR3 DNA sequence: TGTGCCAGCAGCCAACTTAGCGGGGGAAAATCCTACGAGCAGTACTTC.

This clonotype appeared many times. The chain links TRBV4-1 to TRBJ1-2; TRBD1 aligns across 10 bases. The CDR3 covers 15 residues. Trimming took 1 base from V and 6 from J; bases not matched to a gene: 5. Germline V gene data show CDR1 as MGHRA and CDR2 as YSYEKL. CDR3 amino acids: CASSQGTGGTDGYTF. The CDR3 nucleotides read TGCGCCAGCAGCCAAGGGACAGGGGGGACGGATGGCTACACCTTC.

This clonotype was observed a handful of times. The chain recombines TRBV7-2 with TRBJ1-5; D not resolved. The CDR3 spans 19 residues. The germline CDR1 and CDR2 sequences are SGHTA and FQGNSA. V lost 5 bases, J lost 0 bases, and 23 bases lay in between. CDR3 bases: TGTGCCAGCAGCCCCCGGCGGCCGGACGGATCCTATAGCAATCAGCCCCAGCATTTT. Protein: CASSPRRPDGSYSNQPQHF.

On this clonotype itself: A much more abundant neighbour one base away suggests this may be a read error. The chain carries TRBV5-5 and TRBJ2-1, with D possibly matching TRBD2 (5 bases). CDR1 and CDR2 from the germline V gene are SGHKS and YYEKEE (reference sequence). This CDR3 region has 15 residues. The CDR3 DNA follows: TGTGCCAGCAGCTTGCTAGCAGCTACTTACAATGAGCGGTTCTTC. Its protein product is CASSLLAATYNERFF.

The CDR3 sequence: CAWSPPIVGGYTF. CDR3 in DNA: TGTGCCTGGAGTCCACCAATCGTCGGGGGCTACACCTTC. The chain recombines TRBV30 with TRBJ1-2; unclear D gene. The CDR3 length is 13 residues. CDR1 is GTSNPN and CDR2 is SVGIG in the germline V gene (reference sequence). V was shortened by 2 bases and J by 8 bases, with 15 bases between the two germline ends.

This clonotype was counted a few times. The chain combines TRBV4-2 with TRBJ2-2, with 7 bases identical to TRBD2. CDR1 LGHNA and CDR2 YNFKEQ come from the germline V gene. CDR3 length equals 16 residues. The V and J ends lost 0 bases and 1 base, in that order; junction bases with no gene match: 2. The CDR3 DNA follows: TGTGCCAGCAGCCAAGAGCGGGGGAGGAACACCGGGGAGCTGTTTTTT. Protein: CASSQERGRNTGELFF.